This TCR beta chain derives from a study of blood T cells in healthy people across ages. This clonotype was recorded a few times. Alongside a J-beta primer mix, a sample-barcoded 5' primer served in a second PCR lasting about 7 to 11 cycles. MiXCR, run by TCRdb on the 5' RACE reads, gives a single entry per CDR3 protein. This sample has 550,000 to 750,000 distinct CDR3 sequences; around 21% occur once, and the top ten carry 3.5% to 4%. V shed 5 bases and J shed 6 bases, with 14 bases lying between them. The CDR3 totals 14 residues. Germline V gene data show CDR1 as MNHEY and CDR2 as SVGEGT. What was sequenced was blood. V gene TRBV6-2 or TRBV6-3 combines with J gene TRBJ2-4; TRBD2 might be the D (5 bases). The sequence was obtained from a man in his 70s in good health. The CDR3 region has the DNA TGTGCCAGCAGTCCTACGGGGAATGTAAACATTCAGTACTTC. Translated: CASSPTGNVNIQYF.